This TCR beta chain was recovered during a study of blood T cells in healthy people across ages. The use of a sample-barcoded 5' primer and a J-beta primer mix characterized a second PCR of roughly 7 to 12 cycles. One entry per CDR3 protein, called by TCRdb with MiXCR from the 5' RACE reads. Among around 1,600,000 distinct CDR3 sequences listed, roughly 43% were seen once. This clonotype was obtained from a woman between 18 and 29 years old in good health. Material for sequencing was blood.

CDR3 amino acids: CASSLSPWEPLHF. CDR3 sequence (DNA): TGTGCCAGCAGTTTATCCCCCTGGGAACCCCTCCACTTT. This sequence joins TRBV12-3 or TRBV12-4 and TRBJ1-6; D is unresolved. The V and J ends lost 2 bases and 12 bases respectively, with 11 bases between them. The length of the CDR3 is 13 residues.